The sequence of this T cell receptor (beta chain) was determined in a study of CD8+ T cells in alopecia areata. As the sequencing template, cDNA was produced by extracting RNA and reverse transcribing it. Assay: immunoSEQ multiplex PCR; the TCRdb copy retains only in-frame clones and omits some. The repertoire holds 110,000 or so clones, about 60% seen once, with more than 20% in the top ten. The CDR3 is 12 residues long. V was cut by 0 bases and J by 10 bases, with 7 bases left in between. CDR1 and CDR2 (germline): MGHRA, YSYEKL. Sorting from PBMCs produced CD4+ and CD8+ T cells. The specimen sequenced was NKG2D-low CD8+ T cells sorted from blood. This TCR was recovered from a human donor with alopecia areata. V and J are TRBV4-1 and TRBJ2-1; unclear D gene. DNA for the CDR3: TGCGCCAGCAGCCAAGATGAGACGGAGCAGTTCTTC. Protein product: CASSQDETEQFF.